What follows are 5 T cell receptor beta chains derived from one specimen sequenced in a study of blood T cell repertoires in COVID-19. Generated by immunoSEQ multiplex PCR, the TCRdb table keeps only in-frame clones and is missing some. The table has just over 650,000 clones, over 80% seen once; the top ten hold under 0.3%. Sequences were obtained from peripheral blood. These receptors originate from a woman under 30 with acute or convalescent COVID-19.

J is TRBJ2-1 and V is TRBV20-1; D possibly corresponds to TRBD1 (6 bases). Trimming removed 3 bases at V and 4 bases at J, with 13 bases between. The CDR3 has 14 residues. The germline V gene encodes CDR1 DFQATT and CDR2 SNEGSKA (reference sequence). The CDR3 here is CSASPQGPYNEQFF. The CDR3 DNA follows: TGCAGTGCTAGTCCGCAGGGGCCATACAATGAGCAGTTCTTC.

The chain joins TRBV3-1 (or the pseudogene TRBV3-2) to TRBJ2-5; 15 bases match TRBD2. The CDR3 is made up of 18 amino acids. J lost 0 bases, V lost 3 bases, and 5 bases had no gene match. Per the germline V gene, CDR1 is LGHDT and CDR2 is YNNKEL (reference sequence). The CDR3 DNA reads as TGTGCCAGCAGCCAGATGGGACTAGCGGGGGGTAACCAAGAGACCCAGTACTTC. Amino acids: CASSQMGLAGGNQETQYF.

This chain links TRBV6-1 with TRBJ2-3; 8 bases map to TRBD1. The CDR3 contains 16 residues. The V segment lost 4 bases and the J segment 2 bases; nucleotides outside the gene matches: 8. Germline V gene lookup returns CDR1 MNHNS and CDR2 SASEGT. The CDR3, as DNA: TGTGCCAGCAGTGTTGAGGGACAGGCGTACACAGATACGCAGTATTTT. It specifies CASSVEGQAYTDTQYF.

The chain carries TRBV6-2 or TRBV6-3 and TRBJ1-6; 7 nucleotides match TRBD1. This CDR3 contains 15 residues. CDR1 is MNHEY, CDR2 SVGEGT, per germline. After removal of 0 bases from V and 7 bases from J, the junction contained 3 bases not matched to a gene. The CDR3 sequence: CASSYSGQTNSPLHF. The CDR3 coding sequence is TGTGCCAGCAGTTACTCGGGACAGACGAATTCACCCCTCCACTTT.

This clone was recorded only once. The chain joins TRBV7-2 to TRBJ1-1; D perhaps matches TRBD1 (5 bases). The germline CDR1 and CDR2 sequences are SGHTA and FQGNSA. Trimming removed 1 base at V and 3 bases at J, with 12 bases between. The CDR3 is 15 amino acids. Written as DNA, the CDR3 is TGTGCCAGCAGCTTAGGGCCGCAGGGTGACACTGAAGCTTTCTTT. Protein product: CASSLGPQGDTEAFF.